These T cell receptor beta chains were read from a single sample in a study of blood T cell repertoires in COVID-19. This table comes from immunoSEQ multiplex PCR, and its TCRdb copy is limited to in-frame clones, with some not included. The repertoire includes hundreds of thousands of clones, under 90% of them detected once, and around 1.8% sits in the top ten. Sequenced input: PBMCs or T cells enriched from blood (not recorded which). The origin of the receptors is a man aged 40-49 years who had recovered from COVID-19. CDR3s include the opening cysteine and the closing phenylalanine or tryptophan. The D gene is left open where the match is weak. Some rows have no size entry. The others give once, few or many, or a class for an expanded clone.

length,V,size,D,J,DNA,CDR3
15,TRBV9,NA,TRBD2,TRBJ2-2,TGTGCCAGCAGCTTAGCGGGGGGGCAGTCCGGGGAGCTGTTTTTT,CASSLAGGQSGELFF
13,TRBV5-4,NA,NA,TRBJ2-5,TGTGCCAGCTACCCGTGGGGGGTGGAGACCCAGTACTTC,CASYPWGVETQYF
14,TRBV4-3,NA,TRBD1,TRBJ1-5,TGCGCCAGCAGCCAAGACAGGGGGGATCAGCCCCAGCATTTT,CASSQDRGDQPQHF
15,TRBV15,NA,NA,TRBJ1-1,TGTGCCACCAGCAGACCCTCGGACTGGGGCACTGAAGCTTTCTTT,CATSRPSDWGTEAFF
17,TRBV27,NA,NA,TRBJ1-5,TGTGCCAGCAGTTCAAAGAAAGACAATCTTAGCAATCAGCCCCAGCATTTT,CASSSKKDNLSNQPQHF
14,TRBV30,once,NA,TRBJ1-4,TGTGCCTGGTCCCCCGGACGGGATAATGAAAAACTGTTTTTT,CAWSPGRDNEKLFF
14,TRBV5-4,NA,NA,TRBJ1-2,TGTGCCAGCAGCCGGACAGTAGCTAACTATGGCTACACCTTC,CASSRTVANYGYTF
15,TRBV7-3,NA,TRBD1,TRBJ1-1,TGTGCCAGCAGCTCTGTAGGACAGGGAAAGACTGAAGCTTTCTTT,CASSSVGQGKTEAFF
15,TRBV15,NA,TRBD2,TRBJ2-7,TGTGCCACCAGCAGAGATTTGCGCGGGAGGGACGAGCAGTACTTC,CATSRDLRGRDEQYF
15,TRBV6-5,NA,NA,TRBJ1-5,TGTGCCAGCAGCCAAGAGTCGTATAGCAATCAGCCCCAGCATTTT,CASSQESYSNQPQHF
15,TRBV9,NA,NA,TRBJ1-2,TGTGCCAGCAGCGTAGGGCGGTCTGAGAACTATGGCTACACCTTC,CASSVGRSENYGYTF
15,TRBV27,NA,TRBD2,TRBJ2-1,TGTGCCAGCAGTTCCGGGACTAGCGGGAGAGGTGAGCAGTTCTTC,CASSSGTSGRGEQFF
16,TRBV5-1,NA,TRBD2,TRBJ2-1,TGCGCCAGCAGCTTCGTCGGGAGGGCCGGGTTCAATGAGCAGTTCTTC,CASSFVGRAGFNEQFF
15,TRBV9,NA,TRBD1,TRBJ2-3,TGTGCCAGCAGCGCAACAGGACAGGGGACAGATACGCAGTATTTT,CASSATGQGTDTQYF